This TCR beta chain was obtained from a study of cytomegalovirus exposure and HLA in healthy donors. Study-level points and caveats: The classifier reportedly diagnosed cytomegalovirus status with high specificity and sensitivity.

Samples came from healthy bone marrow donors. In regard to this clone: What it binds is not known.

The PCR was carried out with 60 Vbeta primers and 13 Jbeta primers. Sequencing was performed with immunoSEQ multiplex PCR; in TCRdb, only in-frame clones are kept and a portion is missing. The data contain about 140,000 clones, around 82% of them singletons. V shed 3 bases and J 2 bases; nucleotides not matched to a gene: 5. In germline, CDR1 is SGHDT, CDR2 YYEEEE. The CDR3 is 16 amino acids. The source material was PBMCs. This clonotype was obtained from a female donor in good health and CMV-seronegative. The chain couples TRBV5-6 to TRBJ2-3; 11 nucleotides agree with TRBD2. The CDR3 DNA reads TGTGCCAGCAGCTGGGGGACTAGCGGAGCCACAGATACGCAGTATTTT. It yields the protein CASSWGTSGATDTQYF.